The clone carrying this T cell receptor beta chain has only a few counts. These data belong to a study of cytomegalovirus exposure and HLA in healthy donors. V dropped 0 bases and J dropped 5; count of bases not matched to a gene: 6. The CDR3 spans 16 residues. The germline gives CDR1 SGHRS, CDR2 YFSETQ. PCR employed 60 Vbeta and 13 Jbeta primers. Using immunoSEQ multiplex PCR, the repertoire was profiled, and TCRdb retains in-frame clones only, with some absent. The sample includes roughly 67,000 clones, 80% to 90% of them seen just once. This clonotype was sampled from a woman aged 30 to 39 in good health and CMV-seronegative. The sequencing sample was made of PBMCs. This chain connects TRBV5-1 to TRBJ2-3; 10 bases line up with TRBD2. Here the CDR3 reads CASSLVLAGNIDTQYF. In DNA, the CDR3 is TGCGCCAGCAGCTTGGTACTAGCGGGGAACATAGATACGCAGTATTTT.